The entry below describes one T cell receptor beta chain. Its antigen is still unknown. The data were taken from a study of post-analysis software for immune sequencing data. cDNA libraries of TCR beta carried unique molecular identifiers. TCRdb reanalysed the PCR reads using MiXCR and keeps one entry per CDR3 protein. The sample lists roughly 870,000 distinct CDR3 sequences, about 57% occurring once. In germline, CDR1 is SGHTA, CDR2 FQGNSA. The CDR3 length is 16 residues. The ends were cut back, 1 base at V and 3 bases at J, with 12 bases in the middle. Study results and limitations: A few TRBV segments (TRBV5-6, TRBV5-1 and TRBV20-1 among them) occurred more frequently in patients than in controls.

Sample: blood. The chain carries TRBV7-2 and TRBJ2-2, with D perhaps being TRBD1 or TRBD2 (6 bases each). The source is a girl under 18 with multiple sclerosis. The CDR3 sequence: CASSLGRGPYTGELFF. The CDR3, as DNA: TGTGCCAGCAGCTTAGGCCGGGGGCCTTACACCGGGGAGCTGTTTTTT.